The TCR beta chain described here comes from a study of vaccination and CD4 T cells after COVID-19. Turning to the study itself: Cells were stimulated with overlapping spike peptide pools from SARS-CoV-2, HCoV-NL63, HCoV-OC43 and HCoV-229E.

This CDR3 has 12 amino acids. Trimming took off 3 bases at V and 6 bases at J, with 9 bases between the two ends. Germline lookup yields CDR1 SEHNR and CDR2 FQNEAQ (reference sequence). Points from the study as a whole: Spike mono-reactivity was shown by 304 of 307 vaccine-specific clones in convalescent patients.

This clonotype qualifies as medium-sized (0.01 to 0.1%). Antigen: not known. Treatment: approximately 9-day PBMC culture with coronavirus spike peptide pools or control peptides (ViraFEST assay). Half-medium changes with fresh IL-2 medium occurred on days 3 and 7. The Oncomine TCR Beta short-read assay was applied to DNA of cultured CD4+ T cells. Cultured CD4+ T cells yielded the extracted genomic DNA. TCRdb itself ran the PCR reads through MiXCR, one entry per CDR3 protein. This table holds several thousand distinct CDR3 sequences, about 18% found once. Sequenced material: CD4+ T cells from blood, cultured in vitro. The chain is built from TRBV7-9 and TRBJ2-7; no reliable D call. This clonotype originated in a human donor who had recovered from COVID-19. The CDR3 reads CASSFSGFEQYF. CDR3 DNA sequence: TGTGCCAGCAGCTTTTCAGGATTCGAGCAGTACTTC.